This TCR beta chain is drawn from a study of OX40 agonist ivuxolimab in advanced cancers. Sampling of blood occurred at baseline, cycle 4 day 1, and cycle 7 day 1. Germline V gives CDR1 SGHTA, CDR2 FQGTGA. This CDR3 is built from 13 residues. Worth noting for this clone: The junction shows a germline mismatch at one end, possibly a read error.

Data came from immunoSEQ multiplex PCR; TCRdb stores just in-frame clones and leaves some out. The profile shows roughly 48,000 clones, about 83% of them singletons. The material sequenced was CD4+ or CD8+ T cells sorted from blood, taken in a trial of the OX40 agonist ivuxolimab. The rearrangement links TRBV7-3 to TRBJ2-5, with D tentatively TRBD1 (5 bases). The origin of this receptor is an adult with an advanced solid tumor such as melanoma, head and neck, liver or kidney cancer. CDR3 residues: CASSSRVQEAQYF. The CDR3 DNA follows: TGTGCCAGCAGCTCCAGGGTCCAAGAGGCCCAGTACTTC. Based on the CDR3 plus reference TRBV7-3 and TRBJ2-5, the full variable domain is GAGVSQTPSNKVTEKGKYVELRCDPISGHTALYWYRQSLGQGPEFLIYFQGTGAADDSGLPNDRFFAVRPEGSVSTLKIQRTERGDSAVYLCASSSRVQEAQYFGPGTRLLVL.